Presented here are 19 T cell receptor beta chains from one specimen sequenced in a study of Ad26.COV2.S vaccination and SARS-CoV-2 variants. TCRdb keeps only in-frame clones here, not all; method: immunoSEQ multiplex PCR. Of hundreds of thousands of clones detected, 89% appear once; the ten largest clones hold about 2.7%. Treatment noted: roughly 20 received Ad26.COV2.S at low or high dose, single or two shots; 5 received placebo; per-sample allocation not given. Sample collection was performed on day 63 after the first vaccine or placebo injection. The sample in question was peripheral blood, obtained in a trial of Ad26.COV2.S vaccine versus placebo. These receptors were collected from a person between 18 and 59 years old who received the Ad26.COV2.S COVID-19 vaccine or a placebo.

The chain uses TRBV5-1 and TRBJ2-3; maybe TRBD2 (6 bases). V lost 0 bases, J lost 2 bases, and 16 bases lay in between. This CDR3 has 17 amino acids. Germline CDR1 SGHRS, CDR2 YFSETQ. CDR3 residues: CASSLGSGGGVTDTQYF. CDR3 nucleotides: TGCGCCAGCAGCTTGGGTTCTGGCGGAGGGGTCACAGATACGCAGTATTTT.

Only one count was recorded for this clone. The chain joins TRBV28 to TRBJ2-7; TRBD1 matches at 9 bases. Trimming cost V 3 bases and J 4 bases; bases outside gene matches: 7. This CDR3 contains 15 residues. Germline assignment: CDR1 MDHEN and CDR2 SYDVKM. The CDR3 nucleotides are TGTGCCAGCAGTTTTTCTGGACAGGGGAAATACGAGCAGTACTTC. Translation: CASSFSGQGKYEQYF.

The CDR3 loop reads CASTDQQGRNTEAFF. The CDR3 DNA reads as TGTGCCAGCACCGACCAACAGGGGAGGAACACTGAAGCTTTCTTT. The rearrangement links TRBV7-9 to TRBJ1-1; 7 nucleotides match TRBD1. Germline CDR1 is SEHNR and CDR2 is FQNEAQ (reference sequence). This CDR3 has 15 residues. Trimming took 7 bases from V and 1 from J; bases not matched to a gene: 9.

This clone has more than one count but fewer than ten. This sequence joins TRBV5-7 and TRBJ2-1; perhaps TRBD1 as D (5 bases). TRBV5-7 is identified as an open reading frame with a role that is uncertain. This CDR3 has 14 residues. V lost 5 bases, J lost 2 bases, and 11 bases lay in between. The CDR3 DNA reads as TGTGCCAGCAGGTTGACAGTAACCTACAATGAGCAGTTCTTC. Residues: CASRLTVTYNEQFF.

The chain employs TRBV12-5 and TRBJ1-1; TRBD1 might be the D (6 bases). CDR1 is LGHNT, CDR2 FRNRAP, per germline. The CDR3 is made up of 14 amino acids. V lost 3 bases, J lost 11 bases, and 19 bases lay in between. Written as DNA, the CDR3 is TGTGCTAGTGGTTTTGCCCCCCTGGGACAAAAGGCTTTCTTT. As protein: CASGFAPLGQKAFF.

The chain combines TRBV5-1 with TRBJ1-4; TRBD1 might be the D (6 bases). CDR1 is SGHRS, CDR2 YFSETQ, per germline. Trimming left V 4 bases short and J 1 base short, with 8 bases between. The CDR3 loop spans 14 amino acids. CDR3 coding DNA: TGCGCCAGCAGCACGACAGGAACTAATGAAAAACTGTTTTTT. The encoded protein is CASSTTGTNEKLFF.

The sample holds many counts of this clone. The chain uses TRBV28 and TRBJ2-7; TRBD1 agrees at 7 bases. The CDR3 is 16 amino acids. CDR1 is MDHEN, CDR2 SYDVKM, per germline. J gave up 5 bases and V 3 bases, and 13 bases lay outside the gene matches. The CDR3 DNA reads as TGTGCCAGCAGTTTCCCTGTTGACAGGGTTGGAAACGAGCAGTACTTC. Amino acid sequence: CASSFPVDRVGNEQYF.

Written as DNA, the CDR3 is TGTGCCAGCAGCTTCGAACAGGGTTTAAAGACCCAGTACTTC. As protein: CASSFEQGLKTQYF. V usage is TRBV5-8 and J usage is TRBJ2-5; D perhaps matches TRBD1 (6 bases). The CDR3 length is 14 residues. The germline V gene has CDR1 SGHTS and CDR2 YDEGEE. V lost 2 bases and J 6 bases, leaving 14 bases between the germline ends.

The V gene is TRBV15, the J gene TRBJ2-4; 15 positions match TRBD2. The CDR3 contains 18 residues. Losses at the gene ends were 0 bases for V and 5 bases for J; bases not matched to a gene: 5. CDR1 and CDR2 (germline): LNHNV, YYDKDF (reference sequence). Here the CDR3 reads CATSRDDGLAGGENIQYF. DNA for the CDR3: TGTGCCACCAGCAGAGATGATGGACTAGCGGGAGGGGAAAACATTCAGTACTTC. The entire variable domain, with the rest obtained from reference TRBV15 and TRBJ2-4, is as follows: DAMVIQNPRYQVTQFGKPVTLSCSQTLNHNVMYWYQQKSSQAPKLLFHYYDKDFNNEADTPDNFQSRRPNTSFCFLDIRSPGLGDTAMYLCATSRDDGLAGGENIQYFGAGTRLSVL.

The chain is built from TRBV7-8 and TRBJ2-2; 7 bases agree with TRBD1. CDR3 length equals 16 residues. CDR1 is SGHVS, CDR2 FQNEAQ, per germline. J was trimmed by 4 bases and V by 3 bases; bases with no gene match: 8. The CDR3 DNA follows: TGTGCCAGCAGCTTTACAGGGGCGCCAACCACCGGGGAGCTGTTTTTT. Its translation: CASSFTGAPTTGELFF.

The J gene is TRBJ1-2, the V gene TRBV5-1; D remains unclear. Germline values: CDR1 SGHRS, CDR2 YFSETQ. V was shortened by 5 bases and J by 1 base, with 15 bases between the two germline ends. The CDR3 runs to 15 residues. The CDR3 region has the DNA TGCGCCAGCAGGGACGGAGTGACACTTAACTATGGCTACACCTTC. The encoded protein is CASRDGVTLNYGYTF.

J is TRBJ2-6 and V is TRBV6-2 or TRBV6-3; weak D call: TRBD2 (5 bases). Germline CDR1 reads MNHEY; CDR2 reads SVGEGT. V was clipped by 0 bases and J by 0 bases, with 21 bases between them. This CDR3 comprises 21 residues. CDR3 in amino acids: CASSYSGERVITHSGANVLTF. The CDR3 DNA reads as TGTGCCAGCAGTTACTCCGGGGAACGCGTAATCACCCACTCTGGGGCCAACGTCCTGACTTTC.

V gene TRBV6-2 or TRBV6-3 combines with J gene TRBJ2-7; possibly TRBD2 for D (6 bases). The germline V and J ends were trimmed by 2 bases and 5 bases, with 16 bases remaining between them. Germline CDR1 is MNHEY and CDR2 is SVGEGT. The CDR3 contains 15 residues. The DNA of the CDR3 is TGTGCCAGCAGTTACGCCCCCGGGGAGGTCGACGAGCAGTACTTC. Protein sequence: CASSYAPGEVDEQYF.

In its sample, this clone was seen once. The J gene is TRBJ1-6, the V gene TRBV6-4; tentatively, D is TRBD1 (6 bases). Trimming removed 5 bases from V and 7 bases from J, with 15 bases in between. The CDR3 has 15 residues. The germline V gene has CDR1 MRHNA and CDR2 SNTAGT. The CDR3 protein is CASSYREGSNSPLHF. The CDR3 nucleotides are TGTGCCAGCAGTTACAGGGAAGGATCCAATTCACCCCTCCACTTT.

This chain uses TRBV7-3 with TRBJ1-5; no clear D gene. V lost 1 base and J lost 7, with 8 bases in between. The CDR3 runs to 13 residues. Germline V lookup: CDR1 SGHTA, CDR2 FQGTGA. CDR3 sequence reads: CASSLNSGQPQHF. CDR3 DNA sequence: TGTGCCAGCAGCTTAAACTCGGGGCAGCCCCAGCATTTT. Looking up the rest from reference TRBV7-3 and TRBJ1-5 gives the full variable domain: GAGVSQTPSNKVTEKGKYVELRCDPISGHTALYWYRQSLGQGPEFLIYFQGTGAADDSGLPNDRFFAVRPEGSVSTLKIQRTERGDSAVYLCASSLNSGQPQHFGDGTRLSIL.

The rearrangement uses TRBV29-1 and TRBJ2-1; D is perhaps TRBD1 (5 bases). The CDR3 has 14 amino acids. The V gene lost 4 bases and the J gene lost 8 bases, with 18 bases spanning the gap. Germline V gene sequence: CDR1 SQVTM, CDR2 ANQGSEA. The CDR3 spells CSVGGNDQGYEQFF. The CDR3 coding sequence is TGCAGCGTTGGGGGAAATGACCAGGGATATGAGCAGTTCTTC.

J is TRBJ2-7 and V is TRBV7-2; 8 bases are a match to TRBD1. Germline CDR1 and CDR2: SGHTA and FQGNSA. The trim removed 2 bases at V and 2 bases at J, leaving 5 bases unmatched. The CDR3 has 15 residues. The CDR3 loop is CASSLQGASPYEQYF. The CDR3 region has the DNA TGTGCCAGCAGCTTACAGGGGGCGTCCCCCTACGAGCAGTACTTC.

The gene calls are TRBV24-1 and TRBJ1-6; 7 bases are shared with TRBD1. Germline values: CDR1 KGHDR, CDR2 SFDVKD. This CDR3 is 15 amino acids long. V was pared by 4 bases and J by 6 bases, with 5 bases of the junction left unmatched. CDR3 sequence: CATSDLGQLNSPLHF. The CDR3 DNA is TGTGCCACCAGTGACTTGGGACAGCTTAATTCACCCCTCCACTTT.

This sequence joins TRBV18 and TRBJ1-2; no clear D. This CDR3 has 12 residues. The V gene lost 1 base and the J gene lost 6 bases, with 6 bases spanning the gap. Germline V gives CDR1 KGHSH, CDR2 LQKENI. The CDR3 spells CASSPLQDGYTF. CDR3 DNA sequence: TGTGCCAGCTCACCACTACAAGATGGCTACACCTTC.